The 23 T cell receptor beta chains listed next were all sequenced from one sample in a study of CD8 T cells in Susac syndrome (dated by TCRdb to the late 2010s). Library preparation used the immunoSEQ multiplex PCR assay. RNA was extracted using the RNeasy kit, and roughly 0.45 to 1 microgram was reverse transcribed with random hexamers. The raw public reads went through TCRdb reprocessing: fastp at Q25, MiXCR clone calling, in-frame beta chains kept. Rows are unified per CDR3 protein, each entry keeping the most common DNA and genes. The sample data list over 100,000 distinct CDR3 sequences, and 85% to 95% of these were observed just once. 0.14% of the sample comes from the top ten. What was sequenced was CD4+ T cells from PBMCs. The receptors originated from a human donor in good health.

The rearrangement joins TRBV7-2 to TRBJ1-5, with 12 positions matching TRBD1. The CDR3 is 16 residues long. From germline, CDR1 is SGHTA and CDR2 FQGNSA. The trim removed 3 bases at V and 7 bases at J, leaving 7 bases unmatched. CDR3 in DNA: TGTGCCAGCAGCTTGACCGGGACAGGGGGCAGACAGCCCCAGCATTTT. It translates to CASSLTGTGGRQPQHF. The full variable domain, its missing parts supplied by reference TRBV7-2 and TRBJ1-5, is GAGVSQSPSNKVTEKGKDVELRCDPISGHTALYWYRQSLGQGLEFLIYFQGNSAPDKSGLPSDRFSAERTGGSVSTLTIQRTQQEDSAVYLCASSLTGTGGRQPQHFGDGTRLSIL.

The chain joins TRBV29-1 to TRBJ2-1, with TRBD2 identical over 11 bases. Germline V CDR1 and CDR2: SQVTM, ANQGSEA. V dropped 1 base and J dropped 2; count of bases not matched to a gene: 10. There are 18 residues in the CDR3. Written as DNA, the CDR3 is TGCAGCGTTGAAGGAGTAGCGGGAGGGCTGAGGACCTACAATGAGCAGTTCTTC. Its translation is CSVEGVAGGLRTYNEQFF.

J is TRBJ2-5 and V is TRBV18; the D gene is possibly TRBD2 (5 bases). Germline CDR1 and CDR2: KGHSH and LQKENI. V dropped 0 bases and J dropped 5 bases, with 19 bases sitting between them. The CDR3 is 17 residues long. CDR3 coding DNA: TGTGCCAGCTCACCACCGGGTTCAGGTCACACGGGGGAGACCCAGTACTTC. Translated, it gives CASSPPGSGHTGETQYF. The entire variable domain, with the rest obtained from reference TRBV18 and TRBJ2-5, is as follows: NAGVMQNPRHLVRRRGQEARLRCSPMKGHSHVYWYRQLPEEGLKFMVYLQKENIIDESGMPKERFSAEFPKEGPSILRIQQVVRGDSAAYFCASSPPGSGHTGETQYFGPGTRLLVL.

CDR3 coding DNA: TGTGCCAGCACCCAATCAGGAGGAGGGGAGACCCAGTACTTC. Protein sequence: CASTQSGGGETQYF. This chain connects TRBV18 to TRBJ2-5, with a tentative D call TRBD2 (6 bases). The CDR3 spans 14 residues. Germline assignment: CDR1 KGHSH and CDR2 LQKENI. V lost 8 bases and J lost 5, with 18 bases in between.

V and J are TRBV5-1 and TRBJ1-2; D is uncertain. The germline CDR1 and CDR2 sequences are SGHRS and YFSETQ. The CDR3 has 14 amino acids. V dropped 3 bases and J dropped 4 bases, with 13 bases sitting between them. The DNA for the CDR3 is TGCGCCAGCAGCTCTAGGGTTGGGCCCTATGGCTACACCTTC. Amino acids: CASSSRVGPYGYTF.

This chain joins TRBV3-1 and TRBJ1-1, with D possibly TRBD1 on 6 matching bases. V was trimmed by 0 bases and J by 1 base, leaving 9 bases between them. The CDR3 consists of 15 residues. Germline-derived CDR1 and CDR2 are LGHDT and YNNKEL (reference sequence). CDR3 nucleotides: TGTGCCAGCAGCCAAGAGACAGGTCGGAACACTGAAGCTTTCTTT. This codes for CASSQETGRNTEAFF.

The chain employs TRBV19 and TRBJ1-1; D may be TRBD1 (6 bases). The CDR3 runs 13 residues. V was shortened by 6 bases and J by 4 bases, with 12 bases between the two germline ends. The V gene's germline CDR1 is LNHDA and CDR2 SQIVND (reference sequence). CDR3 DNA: TGTGCCAGTAGGGTTACAGGGCGCACTGAAGCTTTCTTT. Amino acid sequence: CASRVTGRTEAFF.

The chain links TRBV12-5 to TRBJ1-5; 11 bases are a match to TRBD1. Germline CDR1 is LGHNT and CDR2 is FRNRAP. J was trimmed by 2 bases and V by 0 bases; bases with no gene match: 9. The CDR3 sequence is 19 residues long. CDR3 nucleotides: TGTGCTAGTGGTTTGGTATTCGGACAGGGGGCGGTGGGCAATCAGCCCCAGCATTTT. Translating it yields CASGLVFGQGAVGNQPQHF.

Here the CDR3 DNA reads TGTGCCAGCAGTTTAGGGGTAATGATGAACACTGAAGCTTTCTTT. It yields the protein CASSLGVMMNTEAFF. The gene calls are TRBV28 and TRBJ1-1, with unresolved D. The V end was cut by 2 bases, the J end by 0 bases, with 10 bases between. Germline V gives CDR1 MDHEN, CDR2 SYDVKM. The CDR3 spans 15 residues.

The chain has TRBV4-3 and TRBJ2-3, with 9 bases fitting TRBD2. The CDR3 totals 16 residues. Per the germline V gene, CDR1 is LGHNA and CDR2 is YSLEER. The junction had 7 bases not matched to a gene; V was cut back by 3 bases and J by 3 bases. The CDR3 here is CASSQTTSGPTDTQYF. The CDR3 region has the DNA TGCGCCAGCAGCCAGACGACTAGCGGACCGACAGATACGCAGTATTTT.

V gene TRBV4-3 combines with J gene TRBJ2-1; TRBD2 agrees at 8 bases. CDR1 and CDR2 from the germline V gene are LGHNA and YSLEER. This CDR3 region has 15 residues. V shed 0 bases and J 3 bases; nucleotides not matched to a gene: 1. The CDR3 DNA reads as TGCGCCAGCAGCCAAGACGGGGGGGTCTACAATGAGCAGTTCTTC. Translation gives CASSQDGGVYNEQFF.

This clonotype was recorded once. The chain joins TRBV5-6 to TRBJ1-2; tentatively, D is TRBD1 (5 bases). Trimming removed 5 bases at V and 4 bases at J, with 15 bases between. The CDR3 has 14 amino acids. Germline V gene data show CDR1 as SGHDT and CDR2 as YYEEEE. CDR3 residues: CASSQPGGGYGYTF. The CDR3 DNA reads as TGTGCCAGCAGTCAGCCGGGGGGGGGCTATGGCTACACCTTC.

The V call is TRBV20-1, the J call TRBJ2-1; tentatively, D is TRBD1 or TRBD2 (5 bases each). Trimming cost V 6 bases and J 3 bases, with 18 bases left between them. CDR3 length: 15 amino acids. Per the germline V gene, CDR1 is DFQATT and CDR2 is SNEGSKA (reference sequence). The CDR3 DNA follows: TGCAGTGCCCAGGGTGGGGGAAACCACTACAATGAGCAGTTCTTC. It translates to CSAQGGGNHYNEQFF.

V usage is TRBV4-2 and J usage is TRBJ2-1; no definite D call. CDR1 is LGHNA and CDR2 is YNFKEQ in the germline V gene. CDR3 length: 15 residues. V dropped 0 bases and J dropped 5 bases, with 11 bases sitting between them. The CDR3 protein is CASSQEWDIDNEQFF. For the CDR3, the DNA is TGTGCCAGCAGCCAAGAGTGGGATATCGACAATGAGCAGTTCTTC.

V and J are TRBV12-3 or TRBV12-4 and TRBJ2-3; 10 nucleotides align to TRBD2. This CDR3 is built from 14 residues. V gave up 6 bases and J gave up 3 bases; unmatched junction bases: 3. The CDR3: CASSRSGGTDTQYF. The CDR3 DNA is TGTGCCAGCAGCCGTAGCGGGGGGACAGATACGCAGTATTTT.

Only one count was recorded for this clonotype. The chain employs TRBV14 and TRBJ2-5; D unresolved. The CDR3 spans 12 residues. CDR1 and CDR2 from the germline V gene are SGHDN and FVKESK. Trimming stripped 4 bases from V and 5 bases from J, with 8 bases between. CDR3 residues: CASSPTWETQYF. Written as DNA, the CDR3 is TGTGCCAGCAGCCCTACATGGGAGACCCAGTACTTC.

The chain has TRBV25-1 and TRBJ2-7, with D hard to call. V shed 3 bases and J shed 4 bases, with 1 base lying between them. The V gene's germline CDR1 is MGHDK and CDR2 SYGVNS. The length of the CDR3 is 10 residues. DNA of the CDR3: TGTGCCAGCAGTGATTACGAGCAGTACTTC. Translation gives CASSDYEQYF.

As DNA, the CDR3 is TGTGCCAGCAGCTTCCAACAGGGGGCGACGAACACCGGGGAGCTGTTTTTT. Protein product: CASSFQQGATNTGELFF. The chain employs TRBV7-2 and TRBJ2-2, with 9 bases identical to TRBD1. The germline gives CDR1 SGHTA, CDR2 FQGNSA. This CDR3 has 17 residues. Trimming cost V 3 bases and J 0 bases; bases outside gene matches: 5. Full variable domain (missing parts from reference TRBV7-2 and TRBJ2-2): GAGVSQSPSNKVTEKGKDVELRCDPISGHTALYWYRQSLGQGLEFLIYFQGNSAPDKSGLPSDRFSAERTGGSVSTLTIQRTQQEDSAVYLCASSFQQGATNTGELFFGEGSRLTVL.

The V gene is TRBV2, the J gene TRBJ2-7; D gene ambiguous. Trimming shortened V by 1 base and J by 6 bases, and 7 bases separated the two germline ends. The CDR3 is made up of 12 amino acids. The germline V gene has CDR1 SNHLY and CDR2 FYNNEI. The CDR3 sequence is CASSEDRSEQYF. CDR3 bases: TGTGCCAGCAGTGAAGATCGTAGCGAGCAGTACTTC.

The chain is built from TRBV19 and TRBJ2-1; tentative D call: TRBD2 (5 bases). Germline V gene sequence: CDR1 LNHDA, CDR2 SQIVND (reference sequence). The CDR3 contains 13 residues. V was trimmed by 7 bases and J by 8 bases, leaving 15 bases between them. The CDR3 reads CASKRLIGHEQFF. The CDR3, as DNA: TGTGCCAGTAAGCGGTTGATCGGACATGAGCAGTTCTTC.

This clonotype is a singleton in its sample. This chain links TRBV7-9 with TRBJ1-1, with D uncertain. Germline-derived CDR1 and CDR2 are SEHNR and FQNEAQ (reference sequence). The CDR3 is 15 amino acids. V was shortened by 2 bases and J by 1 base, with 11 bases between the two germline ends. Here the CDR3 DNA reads TGTGCCAGCAGCTTATTGGTGTCTTCGAACACTGAAGCTTTCTTT. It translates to CASSLLVSSNTEAFF.

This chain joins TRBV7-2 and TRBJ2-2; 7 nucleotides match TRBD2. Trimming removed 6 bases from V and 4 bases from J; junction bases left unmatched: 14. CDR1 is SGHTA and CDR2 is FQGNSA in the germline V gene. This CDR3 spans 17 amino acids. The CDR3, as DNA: TGTGCCAGCAGTCCCCCCCGAGCGGGGCTGCTCACCGGGGAGCTGTTTTTT. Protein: CASSPPRAGLLTGELFF.

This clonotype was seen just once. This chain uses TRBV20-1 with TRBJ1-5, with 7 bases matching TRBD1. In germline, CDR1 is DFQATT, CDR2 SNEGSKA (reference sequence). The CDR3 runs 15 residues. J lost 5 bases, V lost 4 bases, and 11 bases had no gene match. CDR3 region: CSANYQTGFDQPQHF. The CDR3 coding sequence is TGCAGTGCTAACTACCAGACAGGGTTCGATCAGCCCCAGCATTTT.